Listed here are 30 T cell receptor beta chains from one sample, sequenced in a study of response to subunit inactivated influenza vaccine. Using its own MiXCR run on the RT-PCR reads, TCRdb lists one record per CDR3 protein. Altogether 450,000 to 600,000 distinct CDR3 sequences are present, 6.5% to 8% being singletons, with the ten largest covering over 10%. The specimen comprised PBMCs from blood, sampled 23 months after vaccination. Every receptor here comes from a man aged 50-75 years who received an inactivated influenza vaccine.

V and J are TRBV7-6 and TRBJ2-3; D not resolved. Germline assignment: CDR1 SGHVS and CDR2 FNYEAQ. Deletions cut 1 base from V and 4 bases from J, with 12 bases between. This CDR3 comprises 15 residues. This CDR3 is CASSLDFTVADTQYF. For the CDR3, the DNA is TGTGCCAGCAGCTTAGATTTTACGGTTGCAGATACGCAGTATTTT.

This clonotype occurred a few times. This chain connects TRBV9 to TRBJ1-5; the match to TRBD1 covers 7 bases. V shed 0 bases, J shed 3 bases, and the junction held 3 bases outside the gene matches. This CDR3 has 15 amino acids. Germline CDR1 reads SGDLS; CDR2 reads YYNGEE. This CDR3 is CASSVGGGNNQPQHF. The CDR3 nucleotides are TGTGCCAGCAGCGTAGGAGGGGGCAACAATCAGCCCCAGCATTTT. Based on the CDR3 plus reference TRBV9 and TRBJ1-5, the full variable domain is DSGVTQTPKHLITATGQRVTLRCSPRSGDLSVYWYQQSLDQGLQFLIQYYNGEERAKGNILERFSAQQFPDLHSELNLSSLELGDSALYFCASSVGGGNNQPQHFGDGTRLSIL.

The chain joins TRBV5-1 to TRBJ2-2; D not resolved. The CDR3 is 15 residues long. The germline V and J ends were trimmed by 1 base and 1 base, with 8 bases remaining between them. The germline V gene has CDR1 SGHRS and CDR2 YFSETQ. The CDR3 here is CASSLSAENTGELFF. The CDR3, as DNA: TGCGCCAGCAGCTTGTCAGCAGAGAACACCGGGGAGCTGTTTTTT.

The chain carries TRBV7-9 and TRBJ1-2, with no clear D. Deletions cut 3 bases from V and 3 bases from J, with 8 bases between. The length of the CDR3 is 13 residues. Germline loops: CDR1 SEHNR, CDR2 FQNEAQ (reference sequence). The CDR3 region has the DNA TGTGCCAGCAGCTTCGTGGGAGACTATGGCTACACCTTC. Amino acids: CASSFVGDYGYTF. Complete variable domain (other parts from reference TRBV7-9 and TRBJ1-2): DTGVSQNPRHKITKRGQNVTFRCDPISEHNRLYWYRQTLGQGPEFLTYFQNEAQLEKSRLLSDRFSAERPKGSFSTLEIQRTEQGDSAMYLCASSFVGDYGYTFGSGTRLTVV.

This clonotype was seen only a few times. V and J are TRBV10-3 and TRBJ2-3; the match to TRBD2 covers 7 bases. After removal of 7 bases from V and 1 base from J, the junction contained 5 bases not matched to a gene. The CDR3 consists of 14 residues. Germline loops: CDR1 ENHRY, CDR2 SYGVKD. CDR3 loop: CAIMRAGRTDTQYF. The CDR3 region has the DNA TGTGCCATCATGCGAGCGGGACGCACAGATACGCAGTATTTT.

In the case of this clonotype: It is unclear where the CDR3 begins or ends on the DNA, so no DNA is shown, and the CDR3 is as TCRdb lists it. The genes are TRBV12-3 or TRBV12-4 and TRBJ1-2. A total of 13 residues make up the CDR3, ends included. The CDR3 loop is CASSFLENYGYTF.

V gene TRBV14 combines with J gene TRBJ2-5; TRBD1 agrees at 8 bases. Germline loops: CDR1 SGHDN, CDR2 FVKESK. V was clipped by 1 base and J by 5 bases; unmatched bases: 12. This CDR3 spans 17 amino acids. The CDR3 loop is CASSQGRQGSFQETQYF. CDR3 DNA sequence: TGTGCCAGCAGCCAAGGTCGACAGGGGTCTTTCCAGGAGACCCAGTACTTC.

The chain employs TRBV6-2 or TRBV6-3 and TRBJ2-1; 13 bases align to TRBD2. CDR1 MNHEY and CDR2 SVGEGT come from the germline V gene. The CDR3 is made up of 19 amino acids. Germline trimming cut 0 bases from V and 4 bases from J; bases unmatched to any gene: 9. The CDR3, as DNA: TGTGCCAGCAGTTACTCCAACATACTAGCGGGAGGGACTTACAATGAGCAGTTCTTC. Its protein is CASSYSNILAGGTYNEQFF.

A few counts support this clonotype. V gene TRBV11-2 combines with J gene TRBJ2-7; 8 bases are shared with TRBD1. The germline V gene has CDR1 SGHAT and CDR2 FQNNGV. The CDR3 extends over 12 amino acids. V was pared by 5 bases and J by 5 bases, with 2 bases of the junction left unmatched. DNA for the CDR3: TGTGCCAGCAGCCCGACAGGGGACGAGCAGTACTTC. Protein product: CASSPTGDEQYF.

The CDR3 reads CSARMSVNYGYTF. In DNA, the CDR3 is TGCAGTGCTAGGATGTCGGTTAACTATGGCTACACCTTC. The gene calls are TRBV20-1 and TRBJ1-2, with unresolved D. There are 13 residues in the CDR3. Trimming stripped 3 bases from V and 1 base from J, with 9 bases between. Germline V gene sequence: CDR1 DFQATT, CDR2 SNEGSKA (reference sequence).

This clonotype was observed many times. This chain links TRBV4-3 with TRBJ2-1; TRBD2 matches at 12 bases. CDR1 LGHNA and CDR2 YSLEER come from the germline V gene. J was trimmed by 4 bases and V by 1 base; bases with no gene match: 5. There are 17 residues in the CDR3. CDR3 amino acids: CASSQVLGTSGYNEQFF. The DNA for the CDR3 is TGCGCCAGCAGCCAAGTATTGGGGACTAGCGGGTACAATGAGCAGTTCTTC.

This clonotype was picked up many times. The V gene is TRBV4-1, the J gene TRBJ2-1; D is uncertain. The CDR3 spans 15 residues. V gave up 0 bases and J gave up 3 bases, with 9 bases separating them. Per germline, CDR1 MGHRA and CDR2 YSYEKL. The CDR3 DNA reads TGCGCCAGCAGCCAAGATCAGACCAGCTACAATGAGCAGTTCTTC. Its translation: CASSQDQTSYNEQFF.

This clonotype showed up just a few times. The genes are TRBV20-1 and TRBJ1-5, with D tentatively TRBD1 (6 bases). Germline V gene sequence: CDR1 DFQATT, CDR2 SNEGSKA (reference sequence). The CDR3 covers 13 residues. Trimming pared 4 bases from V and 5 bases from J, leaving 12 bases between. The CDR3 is CSAKGRGYQPQHF. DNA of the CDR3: TGCAGTGCTAAGGGCAGGGGATATCAGCCCCAGCATTTT.

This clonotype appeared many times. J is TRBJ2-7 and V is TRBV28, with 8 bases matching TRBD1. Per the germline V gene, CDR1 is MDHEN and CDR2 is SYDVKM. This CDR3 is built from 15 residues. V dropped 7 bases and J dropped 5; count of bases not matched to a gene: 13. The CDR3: CASTLGQGELDEQYF. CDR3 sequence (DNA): TGTGCCAGCACCCTCGGACAGGGTGAACTGGACGAGCAGTACTTC.

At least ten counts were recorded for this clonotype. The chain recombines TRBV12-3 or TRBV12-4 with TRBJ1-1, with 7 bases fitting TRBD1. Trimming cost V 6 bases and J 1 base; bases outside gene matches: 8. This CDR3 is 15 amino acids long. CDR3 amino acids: CASRPGGGTNTEAFF. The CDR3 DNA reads TGTGCCAGCAGGCCAGGGGGGGGGACGAACACTGAAGCTTTCTTT.

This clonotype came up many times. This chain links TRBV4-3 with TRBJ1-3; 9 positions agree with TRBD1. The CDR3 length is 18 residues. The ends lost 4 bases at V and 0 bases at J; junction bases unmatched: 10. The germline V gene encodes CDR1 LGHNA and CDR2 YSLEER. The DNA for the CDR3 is TGCGCCAGCAGCCCCACCGGGACAGGGCTAACCTCTGGAAACACCATATATTTT. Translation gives CASSPTGTGLTSGNTIYF.

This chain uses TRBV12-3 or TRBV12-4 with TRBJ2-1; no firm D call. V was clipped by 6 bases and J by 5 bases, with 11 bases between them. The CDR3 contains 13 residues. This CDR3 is CASSQVIHNEQFF. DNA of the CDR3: TGTGCCAGCAGCCAAGTGATTCACAATGAGCAGTTCTTC.

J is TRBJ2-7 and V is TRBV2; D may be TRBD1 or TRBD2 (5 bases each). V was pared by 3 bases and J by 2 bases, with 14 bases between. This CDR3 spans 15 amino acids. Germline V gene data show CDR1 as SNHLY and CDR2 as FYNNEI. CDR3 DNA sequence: TGTGCCAGCAGTGACCTCGGGACGCCTACCTACGAGCAGTACTTC. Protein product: CASSDLGTPTYEQYF.

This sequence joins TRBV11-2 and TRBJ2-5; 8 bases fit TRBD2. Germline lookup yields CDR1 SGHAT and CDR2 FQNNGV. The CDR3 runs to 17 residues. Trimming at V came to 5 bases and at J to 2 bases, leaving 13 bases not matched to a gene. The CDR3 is CASSLWTSWGKQETQYF. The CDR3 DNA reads TGTGCCAGCAGCCTTTGGACTAGCTGGGGGAAACAAGAGACCCAGTACTTC.

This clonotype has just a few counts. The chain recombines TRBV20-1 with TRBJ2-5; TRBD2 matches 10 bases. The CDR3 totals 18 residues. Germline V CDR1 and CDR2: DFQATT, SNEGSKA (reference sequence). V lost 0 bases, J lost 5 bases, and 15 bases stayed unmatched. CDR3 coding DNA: TGCAGTGCTAGAGATCAGGCTAGCGGGAGTTTCCAACGGGAGACCCAGTACTTC. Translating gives CSARDQASGSFQRETQYF.

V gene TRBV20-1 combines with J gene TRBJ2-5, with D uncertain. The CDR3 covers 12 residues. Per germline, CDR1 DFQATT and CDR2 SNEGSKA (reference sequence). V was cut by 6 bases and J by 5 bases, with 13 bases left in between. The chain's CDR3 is CSARPVGETQYF. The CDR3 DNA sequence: TGCAGTGCCAGACCAGTTGGGGAGACCCAGTACTTC.

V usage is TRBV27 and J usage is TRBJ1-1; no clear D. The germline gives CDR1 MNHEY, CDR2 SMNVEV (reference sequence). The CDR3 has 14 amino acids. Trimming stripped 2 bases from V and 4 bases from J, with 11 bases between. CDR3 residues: CASSLIKGITEAFF. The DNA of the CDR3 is TGTGCCAGCAGTTTAATTAAGGGAATCACTGAAGCTTTCTTT.

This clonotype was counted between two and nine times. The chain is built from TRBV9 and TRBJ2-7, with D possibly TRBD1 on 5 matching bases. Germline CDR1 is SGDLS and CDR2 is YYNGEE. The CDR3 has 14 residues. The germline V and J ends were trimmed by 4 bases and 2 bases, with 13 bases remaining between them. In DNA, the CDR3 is TGTGCCAGCAGCATCGGGCAGGGTGCCTACGAGCAGTACTTC. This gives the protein CASSIGQGAYEQYF.

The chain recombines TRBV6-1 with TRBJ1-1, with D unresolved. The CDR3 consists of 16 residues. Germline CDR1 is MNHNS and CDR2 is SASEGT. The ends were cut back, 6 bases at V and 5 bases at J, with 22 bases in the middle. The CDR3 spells CASSPYYGEKGTEAFF. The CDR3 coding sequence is TGTGCCAGCAGCCCTTACTACGGGGAAAAGGGTACTGAAGCTTTCTTT.

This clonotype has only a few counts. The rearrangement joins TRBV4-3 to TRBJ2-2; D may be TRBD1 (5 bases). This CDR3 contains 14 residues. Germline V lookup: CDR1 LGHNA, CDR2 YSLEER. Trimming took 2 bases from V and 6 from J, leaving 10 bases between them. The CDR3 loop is CASSQFQGAGELFF. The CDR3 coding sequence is TGCGCCAGCAGCCAATTTCAGGGTGCCGGGGAGCTGTTTTTT.

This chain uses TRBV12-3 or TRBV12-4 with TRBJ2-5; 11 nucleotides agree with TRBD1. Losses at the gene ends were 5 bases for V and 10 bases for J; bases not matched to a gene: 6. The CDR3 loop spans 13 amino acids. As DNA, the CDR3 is TGTGCCAGCAGTAGGACAGGGGGCCTAGACCAGTACTTC. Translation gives CASSRTGGLDQYF.

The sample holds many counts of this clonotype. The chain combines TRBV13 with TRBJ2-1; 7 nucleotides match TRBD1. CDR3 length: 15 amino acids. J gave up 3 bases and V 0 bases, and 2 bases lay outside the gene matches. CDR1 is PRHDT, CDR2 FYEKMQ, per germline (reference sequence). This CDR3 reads CASSLGTGLYNEQFF. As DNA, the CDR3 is TGTGCCAGCAGCTTAGGGACAGGGCTCTACAATGAGCAGTTCTTC.

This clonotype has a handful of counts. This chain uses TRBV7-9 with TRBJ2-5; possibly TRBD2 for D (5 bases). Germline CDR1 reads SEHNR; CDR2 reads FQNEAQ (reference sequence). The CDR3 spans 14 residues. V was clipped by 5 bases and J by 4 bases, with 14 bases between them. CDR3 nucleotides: TGTGCCAGCAGCACCGACTACCTACCAGAGACCCAGTACTTC. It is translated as CASSTDYLPETQYF. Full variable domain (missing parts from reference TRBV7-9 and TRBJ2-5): DTGVSQNPRHKITKRGQNVTFRCDPISEHNRLYWYRQTLGQGPEFLTYFQNEAQLEKSRLLSDRFSAERPKGSFSTLEIQRTEQGDSAMYLCASSTDYLPETQYFGPGTRLLVL.

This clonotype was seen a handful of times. The DNA for the CDR3 is TGTGCCAGCAGTTTTTTGCTCGGGGATGAGCAGTTCTTC. Protein sequence: CASSFLLGDEQFF. The rearrangement uses TRBV28 and TRBJ2-1, with D perhaps matching TRBD2 (5 bases). CDR3 length equals 13 residues. The V end lost 3 bases, the J end lost 8 bases, and 11 bases lay between the germline ends. Germline lookup yields CDR1 MDHEN and CDR2 SYDVKM.

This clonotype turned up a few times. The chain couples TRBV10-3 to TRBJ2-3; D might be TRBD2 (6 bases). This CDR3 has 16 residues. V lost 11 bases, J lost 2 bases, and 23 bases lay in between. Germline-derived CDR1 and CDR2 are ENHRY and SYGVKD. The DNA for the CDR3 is TGTGCCTCCTGTGCCATCCTCGGCGGGGACACAGATACGCAGTATTTT. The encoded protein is CASCAILGGDTDTQYF.